A single sample is the source of the 31 T cell receptor beta chains below, sequenced in a study of lymphopenia after photon versus proton radiotherapy. Data came from immunoSEQ multiplex PCR; TCRdb stores just in-frame clones and leaves some out. The data hold tens of thousands of clones, with about 87% observed a single time. Source: peripheral blood, taken from a patient treated with proton-based radiotherapy. The receptors stem from an elderly man with esophageal cancer.

CDR3 residues: CASSLGRNQPQHF. Written as DNA, the CDR3 is TGTGCCAGCAGCTTGGGCCGTAATCAGCCCCAGCATTTT. The rearrangement uses TRBV11-2 and TRBJ1-5; D is unclear. The ends were cut back, 3 bases at V and 4 bases at J, with 7 bases in the middle. Germline lookup yields CDR1 SGHAT and CDR2 FQNNGV. The CDR3 is 13 amino acids.

The CDR3 spells CASSRNRGSNQPQHF. CDR3 in DNA: TGTGCCAGCAGCCGAAACAGGGGAAGCAATCAGCCCCAGCATTTT. This sequence joins TRBV7-2 and TRBJ1-5, with TRBD1 matching over 7 bases. With 5 bases clipped from V and 1 base from J, the junction kept 5 bases outside the gene matches. There are 15 residues in the CDR3. Germline V gene sequence: CDR1 SGHTA, CDR2 FQGNSA. Looking up the rest from reference TRBV7-2 and TRBJ1-5 gives the full variable domain: GAGVSQSPSNKVTEKGKDVELRCDPISGHTALYWYRQSLGQGLEFLIYFQGNSAPDKSGLPSDRFSAERTGGSVSTLTIQRTQQEDSAVYLCASSRNRGSNQPQHFGDGTRLSIL.

The genes are TRBV19 and TRBJ2-6, with D uncertain. Germline V lookup: CDR1 LNHDA, CDR2 SQIVND (reference sequence). The CDR3 consists of 15 residues. Trimming removed 9 bases from V and 0 bases from J, with 12 bases in between. The CDR3 DNA follows: TGTGCCAGCGAACGAAGCCCCTCTGGGGCCAACGTCCTGACTTTC. Amino acid sequence: CASERSPSGANVLTF.

The gene calls are TRBV15 and TRBJ2-1; D not resolved. Trimming left V 3 bases short and J 0 bases short, with 3 bases between. This CDR3 contains 13 residues. Germline V gene lookup returns CDR1 LNHNV and CDR2 YYDKDF (reference sequence). This CDR3 reads CATSSPSYNEQFF. The CDR3 nucleotides are TGTGCCACCAGCAGCCCCTCCTACAATGAGCAGTTCTTC.

This clone was observed a few times. The genes are TRBV7-9 and TRBJ1-6, with D perhaps TRBD1 (6 bases). Germline V CDR1 and CDR2: SEHNR, FQNEAQ (reference sequence). Between the trimmed V and J ends, which lost 1 base and 10 bases, there was a span of 14 bases. This CDR3 has 15 amino acids. CDR3 region: CASSLVPQGSSPLHF. Written as DNA, the CDR3 is TGTGCCAGCAGCTTAGTTCCACAGGGAAGCTCACCCCTCCACTTT.

The chain recombines TRBV19 with TRBJ1-5; D call uncertain. Deletions cut 3 bases from V and 0 bases from J, with 9 bases between. Germline V gives CDR1 LNHDA, CDR2 SQIVND (reference sequence). The CDR3 is made up of 15 amino acids. The CDR3 is CASSITVDSNQPQHF. The DNA for the CDR3 is TGTGCCAGTAGTATTACAGTTGATAGCAATCAGCCCCAGCATTTT.

V and J are TRBV30 and TRBJ1-5; tentatively, D is TRBD1 (6 bases). With 5 bases removed from V and 3 bases from J, the gap between germline ends came to 8 bases. This CDR3 is built from 12 residues. Germline V gene sequence: CDR1 GTSNPN, CDR2 SVGIG (reference sequence). In nucleotides, the CDR3 is TGTGCCTGGGGACAGAACAATCAGCCCCAGCATTTT. Amino acids: CAWGQNNQPQHF.

A few counts support this clone. The chain links TRBV10-3 to TRBJ1-5; unclear D gene. CDR1 is ENHRY and CDR2 is SYGVKD in the germline V gene. There are 12 residues in the CDR3. V was cut by 2 bases and J by 3 bases, with 2 bases left in between. CDR3 DNA sequence: TGTGCCATCAGTGAGGTCAATCAGCCCCAGCATTTT. This encodes CAISEVNQPQHF.

The chain has TRBV5-1 and TRBJ2-5; D uncertain. The CDR3 has 12 residues. Germline CDR1 and CDR2: SGHRS and YFSETQ. V dropped 2 bases and J dropped 2 bases, with 4 bases sitting between them. The chain's CDR3 is CASSFEQETQYF. CDR3 bases: TGCGCCAGCAGCTTCGAGCAAGAGACCCAGTACTTC.

This clone was seen a few times. This chain links TRBV6-5 with TRBJ1-2; D is possibly TRBD1 (6 bases). V gave up 7 bases and J gave up 6 bases, with 21 bases separating them. Per the germline V gene, CDR1 is MNHEY and CDR2 is SVGAGI. The CDR3 has 15 residues. DNA for the CDR3: TGTGCCAGCACCACGGCGGCAGCGGGGGGCCATGGCTACACCTTC. Amino acid sequence: CASTTAAAGGHGYTF.

This clone was seen only once. V gene TRBV6-1 combines with J gene TRBJ1-2; D remains ambiguous. The CDR3 covers 13 residues. Germline V gene sequence: CDR1 MNHNS, CDR2 SASEGT. Trimming removed 7 bases at V and 4 bases at J, with 13 bases between. As DNA, the CDR3 is TGTGCCAGCAATAAGGCAGAAAGCTATGGCTACACCTTC. This translates into CASNKAESYGYTF.

The chain combines TRBV5-1 with TRBJ2-5, with 9 bases matching TRBD1. Germline values: CDR1 SGHRS, CDR2 YFSETQ. Trimming removed 5 bases from V and 4 bases from J; junction bases left unmatched: 9. This CDR3 has 15 amino acids. In DNA form, the CDR3 reads TGCGCCAGCAGAAAAGGGACAGGGAAAGGAGAGACCCAGTACTTC. Protein product: CASRKGTGKGETQYF.

This clone has a handful of counts. The gene calls are TRBV5-4 and TRBJ1-1; 7 bases agree with TRBD1. V was clipped by 4 bases and J by 0 bases; unmatched bases: 6. The germline V gene has CDR1 SGHNT and CDR2 YYREEE (reference sequence). The CDR3 runs 15 residues. The CDR3 reads CASSLMTGLNTEAFF. The CDR3 DNA follows: TGTGCCAGCAGCCTAATGACAGGGTTGAACACTGAAGCTTTCTTT.

This clone has a handful of counts. J is TRBJ2-7 and V is TRBV7-3; D is unresolved. Germline-derived CDR1 and CDR2 are SGHTA and FQGTGA. Trimming pared 2 bases from V and 3 bases from J, leaving 8 bases between. The CDR3 covers 13 residues. DNA of the CDR3: TGTGCCAGCAGCTTATGGTCAGGCTACGAGCAGTACTTC. Protein sequence: CASSLWSGYEQYF.

This chain links TRBV5-4 with TRBJ1-1, with D perhaps TRBD1 (5 bases). Per the germline V gene, CDR1 is SGHNT and CDR2 is YYREEE (reference sequence). This CDR3 comprises 14 residues. V lost 5 bases and J 1 base, leaving 12 bases between the germline ends. Here the CDR3 DNA reads TGTGCCAGCAGAACGGGACTTGGGAACACTGAAGCTTTCTTT. This codes for CASRTGLGNTEAFF.

This clone occurred a few times. This chain links TRBV2 with TRBJ1-5; 7 bases match TRBD1. The CDR3 loop spans 14 amino acids. After removal of 3 bases from V and 6 bases from J, the junction contained 5 bases not matched to a gene. CDR1 is SNHLY, CDR2 FYNNEI, per germline. CDR3 sequence (DNA): TGTGCCAGCAGTGAGGGCAGGGGGGGTCAGCCCCAGCATTTT. It encodes CASSEGRGGQPQHF.

The chain employs TRBV28 and TRBJ1-1, with 8 bases matching TRBD1. The CDR3 contains 15 residues. Germline CDR1 is MDHEN and CDR2 is SYDVKM. With V trimmed by 4 bases and J by 6 bases, 10 bases remained unmatched. CDR3 sequence reads: CASSSAGGAAAEAFF. The CDR3 DNA follows: TGTGCCAGCAGTTCAGCAGGGGGCGCCGCCGCTGAAGCTTTCTTT.

By proportion, this clone is medium-sized. This sequence joins TRBV13 and TRBJ1-1; D gene ambiguous. Germline CDR1 is PRHDT and CDR2 is FYEKMQ (reference sequence). This CDR3 is built from 13 residues. Between the trimmed V and J ends, which lost 5 bases and 3 bases, there was a span of 10 bases. The CDR3: CASSGEVDTEAFF. Here the CDR3 DNA reads TGTGCCAGCAGCGGAGAGGTCGACACTGAAGCTTTCTTT.

This clone showed up just once. The rearrangement joins TRBV6-1 to TRBJ2-7, with 7 bases aligning to TRBD2. CDR3 length: 13 amino acids. The J segment lost 1 base and the V segment lost 11 bases, leaving 8 bases of the junction unmatched. Germline assignment: CDR1 MNHNS and CDR2 SASEGT. The CDR3 bases are TGTGCCTCCGCAGGCGGGGGTTCCTACGAGCAGTACTTC. Translating it yields CASAGGGSYEQYF.

This clone was counted between two and nine times. This chain uses TRBV5-6 with TRBJ2-7; TRBD1 is a possible D gene (6 bases). CDR3 length: 13 amino acids. CDR1 and CDR2 from the germline V gene are SGHDT and YYEEEE. Trimming removed 3 bases from V and 9 bases from J, with 16 bases in between. In nucleotides, the CDR3 is TGTGCCAGCAGCTCCCAGGGGCCTGCTGGGCAGTACTTC. Translated, it gives CASSSQGPAGQYF.

The chain joins TRBV10-3 to TRBJ2-1, with 16 bases matching TRBD2. The ends lost 4 bases at V and 0 bases at J; junction bases unmatched: 3. This CDR3 is 18 amino acids long. Germline V CDR1 and CDR2: ENHRY, SYGVKD. CDR3 DNA: TGTGCCATCAGTGGGGGACTAGCGGGAGGGAGCTCCTACAATGAGCAGTTCTTC. Its translation: CAISGGLAGGSSYNEQFF.

The V and J genes are TRBV10-3 and TRBJ1-1; D remains unclear. The CDR3 runs 14 residues. Germline V gene lookup returns CDR1 ENHRY and CDR2 SYGVKD. The V end lost 0 bases, the J end lost 8 bases, and 13 bases lay between the germline ends. CDR3 nucleotide sequence: TGTGCCATCAGTGAGTCCCCTAGTGAGATGGAAGCTTTCTTT. Its protein is CAISESPSEMEAFF.

The CDR3 nucleotides are TGTGCCAGCACCCGTGTGGGGGCGGTCGAGCAGTACTTC. This encodes CASTRVGAVEQYF. The chain links TRBV27 to TRBJ2-7; tentatively, D is TRBD1 (6 bases). Germline CDR1 MNHEY, CDR2 SMNVEV (reference sequence). The CDR3 totals 13 residues. The V end lost 7 bases, the J end lost 6 bases, and 16 bases lay between the germline ends.

The V gene is TRBV5-1, the J gene TRBJ1-6, with 7 bases that match TRBD1. The trim removed 4 bases at V and 10 bases at J, leaving 14 bases unmatched. The CDR3 extends over 16 amino acids. Germline V lookup: CDR1 SGHRS, CDR2 YFSETQ. The CDR3 DNA follows: TGCGCCAGCAGCCCAGGGGGTATGGAAGGTTGGTCACCCCTCCACTTT. It encodes CASSPGGMEGWSPLHF.

The CDR3 protein is CSVEIRTDTNYGYTF. In DNA, the CDR3 is TGCAGCGTTGAAATCAGGACAGACACTAACTATGGCTACACCTTC. V usage is TRBV29-1 and J usage is TRBJ1-2, with a possible D match to TRBD1 (6 bases). Germline CDR1 and CDR2: SQVTM and ANQGSEA. The CDR3 contains 15 residues. Trimming removed 2 bases from V and 0 bases from J, with 13 bases in between.

The chain recombines TRBV7-2 with TRBJ1-5; weak D call: TRBD1 (5 bases). The V and J ends lost 4 bases and 1 base respectively, with 11 bases between them. The CDR3 has 15 amino acids. Germline CDR1 is SGHTA and CDR2 is FQGNSA. The CDR3 DNA is TGTGCCAGCAGCTCGGGGGGTGCGAGCAATCAGCCCCAGCATTTT. It is translated as CASSSGGASNQPQHF.

The chain links TRBV7-3 to TRBJ2-5, with TRBD2 matching over 8 bases. Losses at the gene ends were 5 bases for V and 5 bases for J; bases not matched to a gene: 13. The CDR3 is made up of 16 amino acids. CDR1 is SGHTA and CDR2 is FQGTGA in the germline V gene. CDR3 sequence reads: CASSPGGDYGGETQYF. CDR3 sequence (DNA): TGTGCCAGCAGCCCCGGGGGGGACTACGGAGGGGAGACCCAGTACTTC.

The CDR3 is CASSQGWGGGRGNTEAFF. CDR3 nucleotides: TGTGCCAGCAGCCAAGGGTGGGGAGGGGGCCGAGGAAACACTGAAGCTTTCTTT. The rearrangement joins TRBV4-2 to TRBJ1-1; 7 bases line up with TRBD1. CDR3 size: 18 residues. The V gene end was trimmed by 1 base and the J gene end by 2 bases; junction bases not matched to a gene: 13. The germline gives CDR1 LGHNA, CDR2 YNFKEQ.

This sequence joins TRBV25-1 and TRBJ1-6, with 7 bases matching TRBD1. Germline values: CDR1 MGHDK, CDR2 SYGVNS. Germline trimming cut 2 bases from V and 9 bases from J; bases unmatched to any gene: 10. The CDR3 covers 16 residues. CDR3 amino acids: CASSEKWATGLSPLHF. In DNA form, the CDR3 reads TGTGCCAGCAGTGAAAAGTGGGCGACAGGGCTTTCACCCCTCCACTTT.

V gene TRBV10-3 combines with J gene TRBJ2-3, with 8 bases identical to TRBD1. Per germline, CDR1 ENHRY and CDR2 SYGVKD. V lost 3 bases and J lost 4; bases outside the gene matches: 6. This CDR3 comprises 15 residues. In nucleotides, the CDR3 is TGTGCCATCAGTGAAGTCGACAGGGGCCCAGATACGCAGTATTTT. It translates to CAISEVDRGPDTQYF.

The V call is TRBV10-3, the J call TRBJ2-7, with D perhaps TRBD1 or TRBD2 (7 bases each). V lost 7 bases, J lost 4 bases, and 26 bases lay in between. The CDR3 is 17 amino acids. CDR1 and CDR2 (germline): ENHRY, SYGVKD. CDR3: CAIIETGRGGGPYEQYF. In DNA, the CDR3 is TGTGCCATCATCGAGACAGGGAGGGGTGGGGGTCCATACGAGCAGTACTTC.